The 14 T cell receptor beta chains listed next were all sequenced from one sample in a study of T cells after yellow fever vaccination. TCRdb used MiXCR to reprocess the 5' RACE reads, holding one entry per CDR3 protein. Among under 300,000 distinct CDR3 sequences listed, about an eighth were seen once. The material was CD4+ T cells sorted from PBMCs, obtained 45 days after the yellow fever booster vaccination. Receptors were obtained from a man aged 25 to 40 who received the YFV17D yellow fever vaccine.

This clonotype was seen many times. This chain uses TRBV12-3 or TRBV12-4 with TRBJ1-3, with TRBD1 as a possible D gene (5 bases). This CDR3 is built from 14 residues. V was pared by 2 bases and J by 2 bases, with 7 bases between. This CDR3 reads CASSLQGPGNTIYF. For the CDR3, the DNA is TGTGCCAGCAGTTTACAGGGCCCTGGAAACACCATATATTTT.

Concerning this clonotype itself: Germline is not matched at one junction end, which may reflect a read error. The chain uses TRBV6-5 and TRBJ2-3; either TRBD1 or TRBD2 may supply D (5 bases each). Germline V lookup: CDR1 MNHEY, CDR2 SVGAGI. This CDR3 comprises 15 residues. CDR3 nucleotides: TGTGTCAGCAGTTACTCGCTCTGGGGGACAGATACGCAGTATTTT. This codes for CVSSYSLWGTDTQYF.

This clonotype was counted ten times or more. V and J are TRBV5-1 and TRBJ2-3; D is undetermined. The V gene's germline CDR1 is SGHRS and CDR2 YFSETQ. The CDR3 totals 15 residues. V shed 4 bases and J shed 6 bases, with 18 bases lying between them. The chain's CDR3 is CASSTNYAPSDTQYF. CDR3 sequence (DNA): TGCGCCAGCAGCACCAATTACGCCCCTTCCGATACGCAGTATTTT. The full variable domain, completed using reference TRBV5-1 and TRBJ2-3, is KAGVTQTPRYLIKTRGQQVTLSCSPISGHRSVSWYQQTPGQGLQFLFEYFSETQRNKGNFPGRFSGRQFSNSRSEMNVSTLELGDSALYLCASSTNYAPSDTQYFGPGTRLTVL.

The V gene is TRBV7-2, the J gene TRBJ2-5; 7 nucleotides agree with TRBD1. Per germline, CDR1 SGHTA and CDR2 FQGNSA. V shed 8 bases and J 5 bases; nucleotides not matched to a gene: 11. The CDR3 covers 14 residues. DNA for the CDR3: TGTGCCAGCCAACTCTCGACAGGGCGGGAGACCCAGTACTTC. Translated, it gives CASQLSTGRETQYF. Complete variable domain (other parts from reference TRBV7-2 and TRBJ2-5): GAGVSQSPSNKVTEKGKDVELRCDPISGHTALYWYRQSLGQGLEFLIYFQGNSAPDKSGLPSDRFSAERTGGSVSTLTIQRTQQEDSAVYLCASQLSTGRETQYFGPGTRLLVL.

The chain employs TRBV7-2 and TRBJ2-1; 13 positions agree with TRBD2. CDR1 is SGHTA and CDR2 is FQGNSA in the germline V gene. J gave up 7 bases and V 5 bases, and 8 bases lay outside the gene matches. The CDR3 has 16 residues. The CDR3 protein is CASSLGLAGAGNEQFF. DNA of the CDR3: TGTGCCAGCAGCCTCGGACTAGCGGGAGCGGGGAATGAGCAGTTCTTC.

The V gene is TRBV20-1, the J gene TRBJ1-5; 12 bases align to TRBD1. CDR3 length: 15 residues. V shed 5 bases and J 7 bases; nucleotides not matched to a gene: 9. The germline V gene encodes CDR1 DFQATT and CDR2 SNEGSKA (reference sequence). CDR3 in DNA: TGCAGTGCTTCCGGGACAGGGGGCCGCAGGCAGCCCCAGCATTTT. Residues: CSASGTGGRRQPQHF.

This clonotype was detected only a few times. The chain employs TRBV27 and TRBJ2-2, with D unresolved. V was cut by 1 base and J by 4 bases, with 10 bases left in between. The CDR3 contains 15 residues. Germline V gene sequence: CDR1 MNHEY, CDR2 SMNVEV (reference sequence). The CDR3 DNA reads TGTGCCAGCAGTTTATTGGGTTGGGGCACCGGGGAGCTGTTTTTT. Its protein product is CASSLLGWGTGELFF.

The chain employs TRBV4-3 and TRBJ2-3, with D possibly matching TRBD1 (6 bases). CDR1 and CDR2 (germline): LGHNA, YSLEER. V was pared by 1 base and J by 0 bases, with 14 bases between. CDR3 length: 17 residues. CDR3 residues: CASSQGGPGFSTDTQYF. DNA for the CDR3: TGCGCCAGCAGCCAAGGGGGGCCAGGGTTTAGCACAGATACGCAGTATTTT.

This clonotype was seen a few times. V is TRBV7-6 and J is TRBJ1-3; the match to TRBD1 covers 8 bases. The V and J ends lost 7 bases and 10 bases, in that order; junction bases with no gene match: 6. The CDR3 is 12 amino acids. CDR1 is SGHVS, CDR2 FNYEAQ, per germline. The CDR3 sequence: CASTPGDRTIYF. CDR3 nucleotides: TGTGCCAGCACCCCCGGGGACAGGACCATATATTTT.

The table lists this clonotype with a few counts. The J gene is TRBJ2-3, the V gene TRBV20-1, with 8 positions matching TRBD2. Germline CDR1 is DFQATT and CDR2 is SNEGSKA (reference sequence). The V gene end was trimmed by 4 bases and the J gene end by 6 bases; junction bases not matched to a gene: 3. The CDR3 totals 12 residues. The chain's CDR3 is CSANRLADTQYF. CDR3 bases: TGCAGTGCTAACCGACTAGCGGATACGCAGTATTTT.

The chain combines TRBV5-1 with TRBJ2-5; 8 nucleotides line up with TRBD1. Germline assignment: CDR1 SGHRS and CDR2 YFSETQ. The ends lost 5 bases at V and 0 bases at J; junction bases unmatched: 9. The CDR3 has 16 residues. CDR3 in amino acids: CASSSGQGGYQETQYF. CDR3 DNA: TGCGCCAGCAGTTCCGGACAGGGAGGTTACCAAGAGACCCAGTACTTC.

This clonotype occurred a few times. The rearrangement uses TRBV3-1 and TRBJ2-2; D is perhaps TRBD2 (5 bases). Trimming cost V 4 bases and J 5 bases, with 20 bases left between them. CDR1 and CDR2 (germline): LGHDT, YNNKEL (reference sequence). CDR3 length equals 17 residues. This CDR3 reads CASSLTDSYTLTGELFF. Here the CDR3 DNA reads TGTGCCAGCAGCCTCACGGACTCGTATACATTAACCGGGGAGCTGTTTTTT.

This chain's CDR3 is CSASDGQSGTDTQYF. The CDR3 DNA is TGCAGTGCTAGTGATGGACAGTCTGGGACAGATACGCAGTATTTT. V and J are TRBV20-1 and TRBJ2-3; D is perhaps TRBD1 (6 bases). Trimming removed 3 bases at V and 3 bases at J, with 16 bases between. The germline CDR1 and CDR2 sequences are DFQATT and SNEGSKA (reference sequence). The CDR3 totals 15 residues.

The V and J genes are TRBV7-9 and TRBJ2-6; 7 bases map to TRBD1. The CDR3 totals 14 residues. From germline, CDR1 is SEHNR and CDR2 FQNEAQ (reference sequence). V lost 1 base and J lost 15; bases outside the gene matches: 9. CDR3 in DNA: TGTGCCAGCAGCTTAGAGGTCAGGGGGACCCACCTGACTTTC. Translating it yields CASSLEVRGTHLTF.